Presented here are 10 T cell receptor beta chains from one specimen sequenced in a study of T cell changes during pregnancy in multiple sclerosis. Profiling relied on immunoSEQ multiplex PCR, and the TCRdb table lists in-frame clones only, not all of them. The sample has fewer than 65,000 clones, 93% seen once; the top ten hold under 2%. The material sequenced was peripheral blood, taken in the second trimester of pregnancy. The receptors originated from a female donor with multiple sclerosis, enrolled in a pregnancy study.

The chain joins TRBV15 to TRBJ2-2, with TRBD1 as a possible D gene (5 bases). Germline V gene lookup returns CDR1 LNHNV and CDR2 YYDKDF (reference sequence). Trimming cost V 0 bases and J 0 bases, with 11 bases left between them. The CDR3 length is 17 residues. The CDR3 coding sequence is TGTGCCACCAGCAGAGATCCAGGGATTGCGAACACCGGGGAGCTGTTTTTT. Translating gives CATSRDPGIANTGELFF.

This chain connects TRBV6-4 to TRBJ2-6, with TRBD2 as a possible D gene (5 bases). The length of the CDR3 is 14 residues. Trimming removed 3 bases at V and 2 bases at J, with 5 bases between. CDR1 is MRHNA and CDR2 is SNTAGT in the germline V gene. CDR3 nucleotides: TGTGCCAGCAGTGAGAGGGCTGGGGCCAACGTCCTGACTTTC. This sequence encodes CASSERAGANVLTF.

The V and J genes are TRBV11-2 and TRBJ2-7; TRBD1 aligns across 9 bases. V lost 3 bases, J lost 3 bases, and 3 bases stayed unmatched. CDR1 and CDR2 from the germline V gene are SGHAT and FQNNGV. The CDR3 spans 14 residues. The CDR3, as DNA: TGTGCCAGCAGCTTCGGGACAGGGAACTACGAGCAGTACTTC. Translated: CASSFGTGNYEQYF.

The rearrangement links TRBV19 to TRBJ2-7, with 12 nucleotides matching TRBD1. V was clipped by 3 bases and J by 3 bases; unmatched bases: 3. In germline, CDR1 is LNHDA, CDR2 SQIVND (reference sequence). The CDR3 sequence is 15 residues long. This chain's CDR3 is CASSIGTGGHYEQYF. In DNA, the CDR3 is TGTGCCAGTAGTATCGGGACAGGGGGCCACTACGAGCAGTACTTC.

V is TRBV28 and J is TRBJ2-7; D is ambiguous. The CDR3 is 13 residues long. CDR1 is MDHEN and CDR2 is SYDVKM in the germline V gene. With 6 bases removed from V and 1 base from J, the gap between germline ends came to 10 bases. The CDR3 sequence is CASRPGPSYEQYF. In DNA form, the CDR3 reads TGTGCCAGCAGACCTGGGCCTTCCTACGAGCAGTACTTC.

The rearrangement links TRBV28 to TRBJ2-2, with TRBD1 matching 9 bases. Looked up from germline, CDR1 is MDHEN and CDR2 is SYDVKM. J was trimmed by 6 bases and V by 6 bases; bases with no gene match: 5. CDR3 length equals 14 residues. The CDR3 bases are TGTGCCAGCAGAAAGGACAGGGGAGCCGGGGAGCTGTTTTTT. This sequence encodes CASRKDRGAGELFF.

The rearrangement joins TRBV28 to TRBJ1-1; unclear D gene. The CDR3 is made up of 14 amino acids. V was cut by 1 base and J by 6 bases, with 12 bases left in between. Germline V lookup: CDR1 MDHEN, CDR2 SYDVKM. CDR3 DNA sequence: TGTGCCAGCAGTTTATCTGGGGAGACGGCTGAAGCTTTCTTT. Its translation is CASSLSGETAEAFF.

The rearrangement links TRBV6-6 to TRBJ2-3, with TRBD2 matching over 10 bases. The trim removed 6 bases at V and 4 bases at J, leaving 7 bases unmatched. Per germline, CDR1 MNHNY and CDR2 SVGAGI (reference sequence). The CDR3 sequence is 15 residues long. The CDR3 region is CASRTIAGGSDTQYF. In nucleotides, the CDR3 is TGTGCCAGCAGGACAATAGCGGGAGGTTCAGATACGCAGTATTTT.

This clone was counted once. V usage is TRBV2 and J usage is TRBJ2-1; 11 nucleotides agree with TRBD2. This CDR3 has 15 residues. The trim removed 5 bases at V and 8 bases at J, leaving 8 bases unmatched. Germline V gene sequence: CDR1 SNHLY, CDR2 FYNNEI. This chain's CDR3 is CASSPPTSGGYEQFF. The CDR3 bases are TGTGCCAGCAGTCCCCCTACTAGCGGGGGTTATGAGCAGTTCTTC.

The rearrangement joins TRBV19 to TRBJ2-3, with 9 bases lining up with TRBD2. Per the germline V gene, CDR1 is LNHDA and CDR2 is SQIVND (reference sequence). J was trimmed by 2 bases and V by 7 bases; bases with no gene match: 10. The CDR3 totals 16 residues. The CDR3: CASNIVASGATDTQYF. The DNA for the CDR3 is TGTGCCAGTAACATTGTGGCTAGCGGGGCCACAGATACGCAGTATTTT.